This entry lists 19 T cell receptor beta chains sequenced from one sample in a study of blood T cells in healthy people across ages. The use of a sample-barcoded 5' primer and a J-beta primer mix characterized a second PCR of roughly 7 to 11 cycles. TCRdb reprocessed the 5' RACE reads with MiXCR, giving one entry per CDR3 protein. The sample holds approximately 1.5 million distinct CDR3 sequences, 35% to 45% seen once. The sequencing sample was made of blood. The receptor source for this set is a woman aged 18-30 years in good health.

The CDR3 protein is CASSYPGPGELFF. The CDR3 coding sequence is TGTGCCAGCAGTTACCCAGGCCCCGGGGAGCTGTTTTTT. The rearrangement links TRBV7-9 to TRBJ2-2; D is unclear. V lost 6 bases and J lost 6, with 11 bases in between. Germline V gene data show CDR1 as SEHNR and CDR2 as FQNEAQ (reference sequence). The CDR3 is 13 residues long.

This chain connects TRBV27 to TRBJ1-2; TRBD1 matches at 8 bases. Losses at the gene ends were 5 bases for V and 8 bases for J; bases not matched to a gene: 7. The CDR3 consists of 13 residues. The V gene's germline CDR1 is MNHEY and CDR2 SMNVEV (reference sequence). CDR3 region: CASSAGQGRGYTF. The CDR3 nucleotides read TGTGCCAGCAGTGCCGGACAGGGTAGAGGCTACACCTTC.

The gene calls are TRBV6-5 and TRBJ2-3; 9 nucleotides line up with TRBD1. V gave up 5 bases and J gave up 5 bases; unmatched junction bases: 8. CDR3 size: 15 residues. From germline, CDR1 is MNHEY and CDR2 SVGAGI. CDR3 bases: TGTGCCAGCAGTCCACGACAGGGGGAGAAAGATACGCAGTATTTT. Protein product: CASSPRQGEKDTQYF.

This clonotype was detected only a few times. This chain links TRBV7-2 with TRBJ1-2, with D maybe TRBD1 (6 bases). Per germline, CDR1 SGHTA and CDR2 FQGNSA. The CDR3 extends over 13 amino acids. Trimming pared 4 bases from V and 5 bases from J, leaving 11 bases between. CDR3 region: CASSYNTGYGYTF. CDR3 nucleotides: TGTGCCAGCAGCTATAATACAGGGTATGGCTACACCTTC. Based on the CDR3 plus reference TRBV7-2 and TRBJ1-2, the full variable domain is GAGVSQSPSNKVTEKGKDVELRCDPISGHTALYWYRQSLGQGLEFLIYFQGNSAPDKSGLPSDRFSAERTGGSVSTLTIQRTQQEDSAVYLCASSYNTGYGYTFGSGTRLTVV.

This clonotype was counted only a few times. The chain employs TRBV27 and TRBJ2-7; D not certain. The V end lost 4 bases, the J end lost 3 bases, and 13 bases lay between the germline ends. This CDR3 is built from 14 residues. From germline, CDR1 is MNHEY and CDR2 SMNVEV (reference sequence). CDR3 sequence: CASSSPEANYEQYF. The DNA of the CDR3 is TGTGCCAGCAGTTCTCCCGAAGCTAACTACGAGCAGTACTTC.

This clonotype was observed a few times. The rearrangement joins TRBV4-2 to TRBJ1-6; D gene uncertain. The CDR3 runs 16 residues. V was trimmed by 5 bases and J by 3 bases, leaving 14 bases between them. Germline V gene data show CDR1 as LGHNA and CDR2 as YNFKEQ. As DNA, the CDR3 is TGTGCCAGCAGCGAAAAGGCGGCCCTCTATAATTCACCCCTCCACTTT. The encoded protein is CASSEKAALYNSPLHF.

The DNA for the CDR3 is TGCAGCGTTCTGATGGGCAACACTGAAGCTTTCTTT. It translates to CSVLMGNTEAFF. The gene calls are TRBV29-1 and TRBJ1-1, with D uncertain. Per the germline V gene, CDR1 is SQVTM and CDR2 is ANQGSEA. CDR3 length equals 12 residues. The ends were cut back, 5 bases at V and 2 bases at J, with 9 bases in the middle. The full variable domain, its missing parts supplied by reference TRBV29-1 and TRBJ1-1, is SAVISQKPSRDICQRGTSLTIQCQVDSQVTMMFWYRQQPGQSLTLIATANQGSEATYESGFVIDKFPISRPNLTFSTLTVSNMSPEDSSIYLCSVLMGNTEAFFGQGTRLTVV.

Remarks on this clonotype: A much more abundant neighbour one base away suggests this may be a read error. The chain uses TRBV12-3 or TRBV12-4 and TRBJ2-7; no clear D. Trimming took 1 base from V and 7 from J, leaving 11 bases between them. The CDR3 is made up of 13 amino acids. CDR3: CASSLVHYNEQYF. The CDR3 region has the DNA TGTGCCAGCAGTTTAGTACACTACAATGAGCAGTACTTC.

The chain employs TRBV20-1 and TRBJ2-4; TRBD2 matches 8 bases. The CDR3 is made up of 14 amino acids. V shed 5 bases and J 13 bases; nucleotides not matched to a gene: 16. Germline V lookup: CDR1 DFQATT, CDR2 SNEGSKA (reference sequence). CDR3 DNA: TGCAGTGCTCGGACTAGCTGGGGTTCCAATGAGCAGTACTTC. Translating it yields CSARTSWGSNEQYF.

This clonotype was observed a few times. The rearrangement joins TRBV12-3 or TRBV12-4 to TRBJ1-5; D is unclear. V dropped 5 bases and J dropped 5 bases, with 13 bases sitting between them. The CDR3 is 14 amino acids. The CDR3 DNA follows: TGTGCCAGCAGTCGGGCGAGACGGGATCAGCCCCAGCATTTT. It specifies CASSRARRDQPQHF.

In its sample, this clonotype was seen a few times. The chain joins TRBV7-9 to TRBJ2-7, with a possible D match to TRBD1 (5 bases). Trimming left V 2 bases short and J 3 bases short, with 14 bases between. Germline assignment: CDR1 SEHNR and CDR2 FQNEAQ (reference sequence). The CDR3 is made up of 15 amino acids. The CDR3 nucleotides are TGTGCCAGCAGCTTATTCGCAGGGTCTGACTACGAGCAGTACTTC. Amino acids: CASSLFAGSDYEQYF.

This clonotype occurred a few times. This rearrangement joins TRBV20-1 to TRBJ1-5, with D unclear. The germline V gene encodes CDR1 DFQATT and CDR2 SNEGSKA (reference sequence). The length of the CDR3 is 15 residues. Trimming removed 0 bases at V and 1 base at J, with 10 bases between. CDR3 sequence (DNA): TGCAGTGCTAGAGATCCTAGGACGAGCAATCAGCCCCAGCATTTT. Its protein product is CSARDPRTSNQPQHF.

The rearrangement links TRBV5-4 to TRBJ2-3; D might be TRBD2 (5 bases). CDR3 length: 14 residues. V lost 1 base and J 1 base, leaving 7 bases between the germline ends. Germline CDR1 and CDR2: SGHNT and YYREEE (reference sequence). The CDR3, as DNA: TGTGCCAGCAGCTTGCAAGCGGGCACAGATACGCAGTATTTT. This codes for CASSLQAGTDTQYF.

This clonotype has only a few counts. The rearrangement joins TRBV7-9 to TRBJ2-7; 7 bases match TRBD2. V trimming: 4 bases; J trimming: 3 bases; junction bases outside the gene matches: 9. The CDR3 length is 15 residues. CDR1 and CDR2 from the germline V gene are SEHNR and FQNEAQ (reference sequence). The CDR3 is CASSSWGGRSYEQYF. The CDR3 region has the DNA TGTGCCAGCAGCTCATGGGGCGGGAGAAGCTACGAGCAGTACTTC.

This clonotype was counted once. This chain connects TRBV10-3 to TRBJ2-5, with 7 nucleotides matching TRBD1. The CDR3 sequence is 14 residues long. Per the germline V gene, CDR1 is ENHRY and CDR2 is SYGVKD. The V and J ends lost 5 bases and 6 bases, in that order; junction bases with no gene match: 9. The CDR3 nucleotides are TGTGCCATCAGTCAAGACAGGGCAGCCAAGACCCAGTACTTC. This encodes CAISQDRAAKTQYF.

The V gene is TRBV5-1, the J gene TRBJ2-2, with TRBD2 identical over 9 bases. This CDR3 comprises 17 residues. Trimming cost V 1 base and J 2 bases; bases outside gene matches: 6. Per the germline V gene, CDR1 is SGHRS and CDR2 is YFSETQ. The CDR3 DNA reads TGCGCCAGCAGCTTGAAGACTAGCGGACTTAACACCGGGGAGCTGTTTTTT. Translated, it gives CASSLKTSGLNTGELFF.

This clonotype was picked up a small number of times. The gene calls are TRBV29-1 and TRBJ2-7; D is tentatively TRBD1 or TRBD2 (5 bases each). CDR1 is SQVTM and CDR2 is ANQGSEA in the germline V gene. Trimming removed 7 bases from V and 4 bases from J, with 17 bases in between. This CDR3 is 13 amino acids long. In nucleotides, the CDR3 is TGCAGCGCTTCACGTGAGGGGTGGTACGAGCAGTACTTC. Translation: CSASREGWYEQYF.

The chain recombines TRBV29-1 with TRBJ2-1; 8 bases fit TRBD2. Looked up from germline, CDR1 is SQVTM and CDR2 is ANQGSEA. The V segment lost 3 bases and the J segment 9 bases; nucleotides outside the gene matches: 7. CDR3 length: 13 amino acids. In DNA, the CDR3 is TGCAGCGTTGAGGGTAGCGGGGAGGTTGAGCAGTTCTTC. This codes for CSVEGSGEVEQFF.

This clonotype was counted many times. In DNA, the CDR3 is TGCAGTGCTACCCACAGGGAACGCGGATATGGCTACACCTTC. As protein: CSATHRERGYGYTF. This sequence joins TRBV20-1 and TRBJ1-2, with D maybe TRBD1 (6 bases). Trimming removed 4 bases from V and 5 bases from J, with 17 bases in between. The V gene's germline CDR1 is DFQATT and CDR2 SNEGSKA (reference sequence). This CDR3 is built from 14 residues.